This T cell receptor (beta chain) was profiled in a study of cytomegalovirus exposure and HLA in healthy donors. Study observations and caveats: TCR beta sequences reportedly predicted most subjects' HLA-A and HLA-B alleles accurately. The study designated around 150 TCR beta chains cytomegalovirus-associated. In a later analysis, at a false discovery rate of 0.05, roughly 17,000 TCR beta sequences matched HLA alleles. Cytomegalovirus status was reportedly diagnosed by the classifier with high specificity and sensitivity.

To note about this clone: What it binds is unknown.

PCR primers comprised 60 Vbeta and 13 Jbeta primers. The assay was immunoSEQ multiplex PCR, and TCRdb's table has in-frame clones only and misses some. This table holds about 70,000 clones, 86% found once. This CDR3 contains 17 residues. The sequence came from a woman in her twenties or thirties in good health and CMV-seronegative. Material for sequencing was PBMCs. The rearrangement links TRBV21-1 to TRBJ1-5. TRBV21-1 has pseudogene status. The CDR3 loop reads CASSKGAGGRSNQPQHF. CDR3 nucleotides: TGTGCCAGCAGCAAAGGAGCAGGAGGAAGAAGCAATCAGCCCCAGCATTTT.